This T cell receptor (beta chain) was found in a study of blood T cell repertoires in COVID-19. Here immunoSEQ multiplex PCR was the method, and the copy in TCRdb shows in-frame clones only, minus some. Among about 330,000 clones listed, approximately 88% were seen once. The V end was cut by 3 bases, the J end by 8 bases, with 19 bases between. The germline V gene has CDR1 KGHSH and CDR2 LQKENI. This CDR3 comprises 16 residues. Clinical history as reported by participants underpinned cohort assignment. The chain joins TRBV18 to TRBJ1-4; D is unresolved. The sample was PBMCs or T cells enriched from blood (not recorded which). This clonotype originated in a man aged 25 to 40 who had recovered from COVID-19. This chain's CDR3 is CASSPSLGKRNEKLFF. The CDR3, as DNA: TGTGCCAGCTCACCTTCCCTAGGCAAGCGTAACGAAAAACTGTTTTTT.